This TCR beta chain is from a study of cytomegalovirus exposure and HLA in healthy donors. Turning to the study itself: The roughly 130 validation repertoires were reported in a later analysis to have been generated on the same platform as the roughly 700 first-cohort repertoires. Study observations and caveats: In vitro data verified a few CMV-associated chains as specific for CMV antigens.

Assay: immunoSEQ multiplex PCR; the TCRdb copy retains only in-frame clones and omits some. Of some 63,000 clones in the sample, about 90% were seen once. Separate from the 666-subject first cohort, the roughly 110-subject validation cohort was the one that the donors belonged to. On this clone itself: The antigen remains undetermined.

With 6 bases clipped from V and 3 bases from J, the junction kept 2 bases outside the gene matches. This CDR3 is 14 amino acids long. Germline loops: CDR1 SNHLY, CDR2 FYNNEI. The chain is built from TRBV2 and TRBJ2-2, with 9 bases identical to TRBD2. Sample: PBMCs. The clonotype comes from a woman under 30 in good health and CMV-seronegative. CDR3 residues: CASRLAGHTGELFF. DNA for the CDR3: TGTGCCAGCAGACTAGCGGGTCACACCGGGGAGCTGTTTTTT.